A single sample is the source of the 20 T cell receptor beta chains below, sequenced in a study of breast tumors, draining lymph nodes, adjacent tissues. Breast cancer patients provided tissue from their axillary draining lymph nodes. A single record per CDR3 protein comes from TCRdb applying MiXCR to the multiplex PCR reads. The sample records over 200,000 distinct CDR3 sequences, less than 40% being singletons. Sequences were obtained from axillary lymph node tissue. Receptors were obtained from a female donor with breast cancer. Some clones in this sample may be carry-over from other donors' samples.

Regarding this clonotype: Just one base apart from a much larger clone, this may be a read error. This rearrangement joins TRBV20-1 to TRBJ2-7; D possibly corresponds to TRBD2 (6 bases). The V end was cut by 1 base, the J end by 6 bases, with 16 bases between. Germline-derived CDR1 and CDR2 are DFQATT and SNEGSKA (reference sequence). The CDR3 covers 14 residues. The CDR3 loop reads CSARAFSGNSEQYF. The DNA for the CDR3 is TGCAGTGCTAGAGCGTTTAGCGGAAATTCCGAGCAGTACTTC.

The chain joins TRBV14 to TRBJ1-5; D may be TRBD1 (5 bases). Deletions cut 2 bases from V and 10 bases from J, with 9 bases between. The V gene's germline CDR1 is SGHDN and CDR2 FVKESK. This CDR3 is 12 amino acids long. The CDR3: CASSQFQGPQHF. The CDR3 DNA reads as TGTGCCAGCAGCCAATTCCAGGGCCCCCAGCATTTT.

This clonotype came up a few times. A junction end diverges from the germline sequence, so it may reflect a read error. The gene calls are TRBV7-9 and TRBJ2-5; the match to TRBD2 covers 8 bases. Germline V gene data show CDR1 as SEHNR and CDR2 as FQNEAQ (reference sequence). The CDR3 extends over 15 amino acids. CDR3 sequence: CASSLGTSNRETQHF. CDR3 DNA sequence: TGTGCCAGCAGCCTAGGGACTAGTAATCGAGAGACCCAGCACTTC.

This clonotype was counted at least ten times. This sequence joins TRBV30 and TRBJ1-6; 9 bases agree with TRBD1. This CDR3 has 13 residues. The trim removed 5 bases at V and 7 bases at J, leaving 3 bases unmatched. Germline CDR1 is GTSNPN and CDR2 is SVGIG (reference sequence). The CDR3 DNA sequence: TGTGCCTGGCTGGGACAGGGAAATTCACCCCTCCACTTT. It codes for CAWLGQGNSPLHF.

In this sample, this clonotype turned up a few times. The V and J genes are TRBV4-2 and TRBJ1-3; D unresolved. This CDR3 has 15 residues. The ends were cut back, 5 bases at V and 0 bases at J, with 11 bases in the middle. Germline V gene data show CDR1 as LGHNA and CDR2 as YNFKEQ. The CDR3 is CASSANFASGNTIYF. CDR3 in DNA: TGTGCCAGCAGCGCGAACTTCGCCTCTGGAAACACCATATATTTT.

At least ten counts were recorded for this clonotype. The gene calls are TRBV10-2 and TRBJ1-5; maybe TRBD1 (6 bases). CDR3 size: 14 residues. Deletions cut 5 bases from V and 4 bases from J, with 12 bases between. CDR1 is WSHSY and CDR2 is SAAADI in the germline V gene. The CDR3 is CASSWGDINQPQHF. The CDR3 DNA follows: TGCGCCAGCAGTTGGGGGGACATAAATCAGCCCCAGCATTTT.

Details on this clonotype: This may be a read error: a much more frequent sequence differs by one nucleotide. The chain has TRBV20-1 and TRBJ2-1; no clear D gene. Per the germline V gene, CDR1 is DFQATT and CDR2 is SNEGSKA (reference sequence). The CDR3 extends over 15 amino acids. V was trimmed by 0 bases and J by 6 bases, leaving 15 bases between them. The DNA of the CDR3 is TGCAGTGCTAGAGATTACGAGAATTGGACCAATGAGCAGTTCTTC. Translation: CSARDYENWTNEQFF.

This clonotype appeared many times. The chain combines TRBV10-3 with TRBJ2-7; D might be TRBD1 (6 bases). V was pared by 7 bases and J by 2 bases, with 12 bases between. Germline loops: CDR1 ENHRY, CDR2 SYGVKD. CDR3 size: 13 residues. The CDR3 region has the DNA TGTGCCATCAAGAGGGACAACACCTACGAGCAGTACTTC. Amino acid sequence: CAIKRDNTYEQYF.

A word on this clonotype: This clone may be a read error of a much larger clone one base away. Since no conserved phenylalanine or tryptophan closes the CDR3, a read error is the likely cause. J is TRBJ2-7 and V is TRBV5-1; D is unclear. This CDR3 is built from 13 residues. V lost 4 bases and J 4 bases, leaving 12 bases between the germline ends. From germline, CDR1 is SGHRS and CDR2 YFSETQ. The CDR3 loop is CASSRTASYEQYL. The CDR3 nucleotides are TGCGCCAGCAGCCGAACTGCCTCTTACGAGCAGTACCTC.

This clonotype was detected many times. The chain joins TRBV19 to TRBJ2-2; TRBD1 is a possible D gene (6 bases). The length of the CDR3 is 12 residues. Deletions cut 9 bases from V and 6 bases from J, with 11 bases between. CDR1 is LNHDA and CDR2 is SQIVND in the germline V gene (reference sequence). CDR3: CASKEGAGELFF. DNA for the CDR3: TGTGCCAGCAAAGAGGGGGCCGGGGAGCTGTTTTTT.

The V call is TRBV25-1, the J call TRBJ2-3; 8 nucleotides agree with TRBD2. The CDR3 length is 20 residues. CDR1 is MGHDK and CDR2 is SYGVNS in the germline V gene. Losses at the gene ends were 5 bases for V and 4 bases for J; bases not matched to a gene: 23. In nucleotides, the CDR3 is TGTGCCAGCAGTACTCACATACCGGGACTAGTGGGAGGGCAGGCAGATACGCAGTATTTT. Translation gives CASSTHIPGLVGGQADTQYF. The full variable domain, rest sourced from reference TRBV25-1 and TRBJ2-3, is EADIYQTPRYLVIGTGKKITLECSQTMGHDKMYWYQQDPGMELHLIHYSYGVNSTEKGDLSSESTVSRIRTEHFPLTLESARPSHTSQYLCASSTHIPGLVGGQADTQYFGPGTRLTVL.

The V gene is TRBV10-3, the J gene TRBJ2-1; tentatively, D is TRBD1 (6 bases). The CDR3 loop spans 13 amino acids. V was shortened by 10 bases and J by 2 bases, with 12 bases between the two germline ends. Per germline, CDR1 ENHRY and CDR2 SYGVKD. CDR3 nucleotide sequence: TGTGCCACTGGACAGTTTACCTACAATGAGCAGTTCTTC. As protein: CATGQFTYNEQFF.

V and J are TRBV2 and TRBJ2-3; 10 bases are shared with TRBD2. Unmatched junction bases numbered 11, after V lost 9 bases and J lost 5 bases. The CDR3 totals 15 residues. Per the germline V gene, CDR1 is SNHLY and CDR2 is FYNNEI. For the CDR3, the DNA is TGTGCCAGAAGGGGTCCGACTAGCGGGCAAGATACGCAGTATTTT. It is translated as CARRGPTSGQDTQYF.

The chain uses TRBV19 and TRBJ1-1; the match to TRBD1 covers 9 bases. This CDR3 is 11 amino acids long. Losses at the gene ends were 8 bases for V and 8 bases for J; bases not matched to a gene: 3. Germline V gene data show CDR1 as LNHDA and CDR2 as SQIVND (reference sequence). CDR3 residues: CASLDRGEAFF. The CDR3 nucleotides are TGTGCCAGTCTCGACAGGGGGGAAGCTTTCTTT. Full variable domain (remainder filled in from reference TRBV19 and TRBJ1-1): DGGITQSPKYLFRKEGQNVTLSCEQNLNHDAMYWYRQDPGQGLRLIYYSQIVNDFQKGDIAEGYSVSREKKESFPLTVTSAQKNPTAFYLCASLDRGEAFFGQGTRLTVV.

This clonotype was seen only a few times. The gene calls are TRBV11-3 and TRBJ2-2, with D unresolved. The CDR3 sequence is 15 residues long. The V gene lost 6 bases and the J gene lost 1 base, with 12 bases spanning the gap. CDR1 and CDR2 (germline): SGHNT, YENEEA. The CDR3 sequence is CASSSTPGNTGELFF. CDR3 bases: TGTGCCAGCAGTTCCACTCCAGGGAACACCGGGGAGCTGTTTTTT.

In its sample, this clonotype was seen many times. The chain is built from TRBV9 and TRBJ1-6; no firm D call. CDR3 length: 18 residues. The germline V gene has CDR1 SGDLS and CDR2 YYNGEE. V gave up 4 bases and J gave up 0 bases, with 17 bases separating them. The CDR3 loop reads CASSNHSGLSSYNSPLHF. The CDR3 coding sequence is TGTGCCAGCAGCAATCACAGCGGATTGAGCTCCTATAATTCACCCCTCCACTTT. Using reference TRBV9 and TRBJ1-6 for the parts outside the CDR3, the full variable domain is DSGVTQTPKHLITATGQRVTLRCSPRSGDLSVYWYQQSLDQGLQFLIQYYNGEERAKGNILERFSAQQFPDLHSELNLSSLELGDSALYFCASSNHSGLSSYNSPLHFGNGTRLTVT.

The sample holds one count of this clonotype. The rearrangement joins TRBV24-1 to TRBJ2-1, with TRBD2 matching over 9 bases. The length of the CDR3 is 18 residues. V lost 4 bases to trimming and J lost 8 bases; unmatched junction nucleotides: 17. CDR1 and CDR2 (germline): KGHDR, SFDVKD. The CDR3: CATSDSTGTTGTSYEQFF. In DNA, the CDR3 is TGTGCCACCAGTGACTCGACAGGGACCACCGGGACTAGCTATGAGCAGTTCTTC.

The chain couples TRBV7-4 to TRBJ1-6, with TRBD1 as a possible D gene (5 bases). The CDR3 covers 17 residues. Germline values: CDR1 SGHVT, CDR2 SQSDAQ. Trimming took off 2 bases at V and 5 bases at J, with 16 bases between the two ends. In nucleotides, the CDR3 is TGTGCCAGCAGCTTATTCACGGCAGGGAGAGATAATTCACCCCTCCACTTT. The encoded protein is CASSLFTAGRDNSPLHF.

This clonotype was seen many times. This rearrangement joins TRBV6-5 to TRBJ2-1; 7 nucleotides match TRBD1. This CDR3 contains 16 residues. Per the germline V gene, CDR1 is MNHEY and CDR2 is SVGAGI. V trimming: 6 bases; J trimming: 0 bases; junction bases outside the gene matches: 8. CDR3 nucleotides: TGTGCCAGCAGCCCCTTCAGGGGGAGCTCCTACAATGAGCAGTTCTTC. Translation: CASSPFRGSSYNEQFF.

This clonotype was seen ten or more times. The rearrangement links TRBV11-3 to TRBJ2-6; tentative D call: TRBD2 (6 bases). The CDR3 is 16 residues long. Trimming shortened V by 5 bases and J by 2 bases, and 13 bases separated the two germline ends. Germline V gene lookup returns CDR1 SGHNT and CDR2 YENEEA. For the CDR3, the DNA is TGTGCCAGCAGCCCCGGAGGGGATGCTGGGGCCAACGTCCTGACTTTC. Translated, it gives CASSPGGDAGANVLTF.